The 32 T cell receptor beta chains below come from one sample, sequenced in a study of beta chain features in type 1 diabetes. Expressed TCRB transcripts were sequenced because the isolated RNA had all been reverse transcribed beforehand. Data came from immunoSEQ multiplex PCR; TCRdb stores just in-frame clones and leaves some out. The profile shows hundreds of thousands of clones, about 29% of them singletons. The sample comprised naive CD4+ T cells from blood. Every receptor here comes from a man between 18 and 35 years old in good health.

The CDR3 DNA reads TGTGCCAGCAGCCCCACGGGCACAGATACGCAGTATTTT. As protein: CASSPTGTDTQYF. The V and J genes are TRBV7-3 and TRBJ2-3; D is unclear. V lost 5 bases to trimming and J lost 1 base, with 7 bases between them. Germline V gene sequence: CDR1 SGHTA, CDR2 FQGTGA. The CDR3 is 13 amino acids.

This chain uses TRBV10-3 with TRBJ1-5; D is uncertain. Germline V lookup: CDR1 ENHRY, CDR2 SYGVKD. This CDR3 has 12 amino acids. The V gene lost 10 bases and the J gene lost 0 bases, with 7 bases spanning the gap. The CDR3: CANSNSNQPQHF. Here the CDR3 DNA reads TGTGCCAACAGCAATAGCAATCAGCCCCAGCATTTT.

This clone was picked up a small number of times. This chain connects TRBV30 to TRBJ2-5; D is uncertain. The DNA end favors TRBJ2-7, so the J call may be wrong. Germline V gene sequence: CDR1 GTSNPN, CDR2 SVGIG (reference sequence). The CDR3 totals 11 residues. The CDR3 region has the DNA TGTGCCTGGGGCCGAACCTACGAGCAGTACTTC. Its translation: CAWGRTYEQYF.

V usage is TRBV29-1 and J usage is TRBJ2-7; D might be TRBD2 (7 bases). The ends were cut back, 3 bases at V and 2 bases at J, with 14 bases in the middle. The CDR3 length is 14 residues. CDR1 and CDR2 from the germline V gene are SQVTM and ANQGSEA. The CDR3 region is CSVDLVGGAYEQYF. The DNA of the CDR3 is TGCAGCGTTGACCTCGTAGGGGGGGCCTACGAGCAGTACTTC.

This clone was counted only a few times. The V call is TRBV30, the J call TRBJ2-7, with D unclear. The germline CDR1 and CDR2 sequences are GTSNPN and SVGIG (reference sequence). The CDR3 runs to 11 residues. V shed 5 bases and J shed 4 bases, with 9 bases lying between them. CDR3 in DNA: TGTGCCTGGGAACAGAGTTACGAGCAGTACTTC. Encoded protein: CAWEQSYEQYF.

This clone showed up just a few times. CDR3 protein: CASSKDRTLGYTF. The CDR3 nucleotides are TGTGCCAGCAGCAAAGACAGGACACTTGGCTACACCTTC. The gene calls are TRBV21-1 and TRBJ1-2; the table's D call, TRBD1, has no DNA check behind it. TRBV21-1 is an annotated pseudogene. The CDR3 has 13 amino acids.

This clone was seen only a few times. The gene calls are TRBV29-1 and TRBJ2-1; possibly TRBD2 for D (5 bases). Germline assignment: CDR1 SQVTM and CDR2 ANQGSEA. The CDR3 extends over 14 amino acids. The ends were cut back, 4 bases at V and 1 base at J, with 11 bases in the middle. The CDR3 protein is CSVGTPGSYNEQFF. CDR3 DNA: TGCAGCGTTGGGACGCCGGGGTCCTACAATGAGCAGTTCTTC.

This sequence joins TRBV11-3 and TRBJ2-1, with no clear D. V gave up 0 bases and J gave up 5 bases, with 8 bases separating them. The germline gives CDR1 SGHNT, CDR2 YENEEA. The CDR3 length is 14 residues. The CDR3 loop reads CASSLDRIHNEQFF. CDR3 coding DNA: TGTGCCAGCAGCTTAGATCGGATCCACAATGAGCAGTTCTTC.

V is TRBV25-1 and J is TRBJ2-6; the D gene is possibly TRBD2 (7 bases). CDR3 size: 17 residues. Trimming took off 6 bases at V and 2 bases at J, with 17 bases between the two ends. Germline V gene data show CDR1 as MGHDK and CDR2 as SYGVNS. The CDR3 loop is CASRPRGAWAGANVLTF. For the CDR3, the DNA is TGTGCCAGCAGGCCCCGGGGGGCTTGGGCTGGGGCCAACGTCCTGACTTTC.

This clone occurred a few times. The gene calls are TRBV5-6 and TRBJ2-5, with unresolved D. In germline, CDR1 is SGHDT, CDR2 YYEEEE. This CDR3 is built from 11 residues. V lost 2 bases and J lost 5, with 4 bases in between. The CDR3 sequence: CASSFTETQYF. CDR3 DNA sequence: TGTGCCAGCAGCTTTACCGAGACCCAGTACTTC.

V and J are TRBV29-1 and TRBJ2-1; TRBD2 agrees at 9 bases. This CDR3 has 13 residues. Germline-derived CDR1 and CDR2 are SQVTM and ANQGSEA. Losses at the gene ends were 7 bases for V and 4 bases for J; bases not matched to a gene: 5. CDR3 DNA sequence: TGCAGCGGGGTAGCGGGAGATTACAATGAGCAGTTCTTC. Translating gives CSGVAGDYNEQFF.

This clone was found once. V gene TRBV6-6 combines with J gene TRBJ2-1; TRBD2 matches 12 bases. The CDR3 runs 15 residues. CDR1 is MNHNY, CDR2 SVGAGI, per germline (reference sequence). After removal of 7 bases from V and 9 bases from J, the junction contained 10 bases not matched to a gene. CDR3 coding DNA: TGTGCCAGCACCGAGAGGCTAGCGGGAGGGAGTGAGCAGTTCTTC. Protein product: CASTERLAGGSEQFF.

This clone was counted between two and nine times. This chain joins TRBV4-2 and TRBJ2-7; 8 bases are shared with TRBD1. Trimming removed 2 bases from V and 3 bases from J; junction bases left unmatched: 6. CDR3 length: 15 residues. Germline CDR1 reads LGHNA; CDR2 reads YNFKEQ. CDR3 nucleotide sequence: TGTGCCAGCAGCCAATCCGGGACAGGAATCTACGAGCAGTACTTC. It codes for CASSQSGTGIYEQYF.

Here the CDR3 DNA reads TGTGCCAGCAGTCTGCCGGGGGAGACCCAGTACTTC. This gives the protein CASSLPGETQYF. The chain recombines TRBV11-2 with TRBJ2-5; maybe TRBD2 (5 bases). Trimming cost V 6 bases and J 5 bases, with 10 bases left between them. CDR3 length equals 12 residues. Germline loops: CDR1 SGHAT, CDR2 FQNNGV.

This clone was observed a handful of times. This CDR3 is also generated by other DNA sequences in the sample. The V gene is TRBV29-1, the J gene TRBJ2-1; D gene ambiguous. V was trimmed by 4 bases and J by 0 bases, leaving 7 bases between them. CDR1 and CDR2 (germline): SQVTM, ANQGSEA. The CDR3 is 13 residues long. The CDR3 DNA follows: TGCAGCGTTGTTAGGAGCTCCTACAATGAGCAGTTCTTC. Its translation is CSVVRSSYNEQFF.

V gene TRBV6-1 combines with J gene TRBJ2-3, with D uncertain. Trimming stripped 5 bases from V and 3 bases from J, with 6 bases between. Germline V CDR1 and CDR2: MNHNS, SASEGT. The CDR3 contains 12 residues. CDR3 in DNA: TGTGCCAGCAGTCCCACAACAGATACGCAGTATTTT. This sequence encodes CASSPTTDTQYF.

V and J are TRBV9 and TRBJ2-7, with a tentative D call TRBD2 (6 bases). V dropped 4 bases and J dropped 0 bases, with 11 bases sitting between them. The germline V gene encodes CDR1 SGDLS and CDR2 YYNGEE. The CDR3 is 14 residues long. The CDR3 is CASSRSGSSYEQYF. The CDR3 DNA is TGTGCCAGCAGCCGATCCGGGAGCTCCTACGAGCAGTACTTC.

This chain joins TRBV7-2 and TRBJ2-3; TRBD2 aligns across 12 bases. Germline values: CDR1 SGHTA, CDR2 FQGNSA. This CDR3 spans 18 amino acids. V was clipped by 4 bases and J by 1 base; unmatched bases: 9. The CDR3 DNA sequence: TGTGCCAGCAGCTACAACAGGAGACTAGCGGGAGGCACAGATACGCAGTATTTT. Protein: CASSYNRRLAGGTDTQYF.

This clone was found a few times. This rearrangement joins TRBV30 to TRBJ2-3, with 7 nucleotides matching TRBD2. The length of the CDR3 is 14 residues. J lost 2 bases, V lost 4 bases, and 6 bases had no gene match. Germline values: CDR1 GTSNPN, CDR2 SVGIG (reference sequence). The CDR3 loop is CAWNRAGPTDTQYF. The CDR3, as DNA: TGTGCCTGGAATCGAGCGGGACCCACAGATACGCAGTATTTT.

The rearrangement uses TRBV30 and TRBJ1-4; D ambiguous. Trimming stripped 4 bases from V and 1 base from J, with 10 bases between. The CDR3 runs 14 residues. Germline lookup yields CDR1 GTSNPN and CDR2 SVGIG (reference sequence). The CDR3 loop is CAWNPLGTNEKLFF. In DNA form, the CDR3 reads TGTGCCTGGAACCCTCTAGGAACTAATGAAAAACTGTTTTTT. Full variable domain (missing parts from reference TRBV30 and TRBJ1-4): SQTIHQWPATLVQPVGSPLSLECTVEGTSNPNLYWYRQAAGRGLQLLFYSVGIGQISSEVPQNLSASRPQDRQFILSSKKLLLSDSGFYLCAWNPLGTNEKLFFGSGTQLSVL.

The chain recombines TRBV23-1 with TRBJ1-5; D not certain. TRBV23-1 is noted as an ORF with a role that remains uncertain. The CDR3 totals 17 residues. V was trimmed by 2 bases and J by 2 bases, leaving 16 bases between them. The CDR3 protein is CASSQTSLCVGNQPQHF. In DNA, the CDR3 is TGCGCCAGCAGTCAAACTTCACTCTGTGTGGGCAATCAGCCCCAGCATTTT.

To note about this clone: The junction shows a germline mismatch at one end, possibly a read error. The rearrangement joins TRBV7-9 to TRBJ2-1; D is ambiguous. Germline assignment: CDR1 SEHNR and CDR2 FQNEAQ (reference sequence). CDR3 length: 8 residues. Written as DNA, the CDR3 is TGTGCCAGCAGCTTAGGTATCTTC. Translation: CASSLGIF.

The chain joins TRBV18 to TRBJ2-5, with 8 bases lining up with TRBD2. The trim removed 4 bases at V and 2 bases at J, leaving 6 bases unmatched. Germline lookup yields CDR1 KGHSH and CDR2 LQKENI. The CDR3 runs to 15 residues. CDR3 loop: CASSQELAVQETQYF. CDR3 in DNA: TGTGCCAGCTCACAGGAACTAGCGGTACAAGAGACCCAGTACTTC.

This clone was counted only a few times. The CDR3, as DNA: TGTGCCAGCAGCCTGACCCTTTCCGAGCAGTACTTC. Amino acid sequence: CASSLTLSEQYF. The chain joins TRBV7-2 to TRBJ2-7, with no clear D. Per germline, CDR1 SGHTA and CDR2 FQGNSA. V lost 5 bases and J 6 bases, leaving 11 bases between the germline ends. The CDR3 contains 12 residues.

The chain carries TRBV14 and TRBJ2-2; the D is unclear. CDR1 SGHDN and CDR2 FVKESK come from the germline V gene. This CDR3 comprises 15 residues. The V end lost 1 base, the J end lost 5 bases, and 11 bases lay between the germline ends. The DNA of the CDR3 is TGTGCCAGCAGCCAAGCCTTGGTAAAGACCGGGGAGCTGTTTTTT. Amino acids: CASSQALVKTGELFF.

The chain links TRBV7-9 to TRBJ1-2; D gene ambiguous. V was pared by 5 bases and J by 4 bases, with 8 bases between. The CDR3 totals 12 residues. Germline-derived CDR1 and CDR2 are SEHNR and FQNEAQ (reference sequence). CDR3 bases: TGTGCCAGCAGCCCTGTTGGCTATGGCTACACCTTC. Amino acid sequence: CASSPVGYGYTF.

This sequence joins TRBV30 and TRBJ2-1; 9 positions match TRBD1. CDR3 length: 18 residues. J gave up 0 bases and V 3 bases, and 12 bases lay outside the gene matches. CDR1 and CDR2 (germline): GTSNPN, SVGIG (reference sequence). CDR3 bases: TGTGCCTGGAGCCCTTTAGCCGGGACAGGGAGCTCCTACAATGAGCAGTTCTTC. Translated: CAWSPLAGTGSSYNEQFF.

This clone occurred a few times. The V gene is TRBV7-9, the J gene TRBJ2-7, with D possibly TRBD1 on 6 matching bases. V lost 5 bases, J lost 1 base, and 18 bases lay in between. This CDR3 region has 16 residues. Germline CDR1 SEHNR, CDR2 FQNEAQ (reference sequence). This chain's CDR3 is CASSAPRDTKSYEQYF. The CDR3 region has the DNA TGTGCCAGCAGCGCCCCCCGGGACACTAAGTCCTACGAGCAGTACTTC. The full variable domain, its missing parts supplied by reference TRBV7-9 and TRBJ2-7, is DTGVSQNPRHKITKRGQNVTFRCDPISEHNRLYWYRQTLGQGPEFLTYFQNEAQLEKSRLLSDRFSAERPKGSFSTLEIQRTEQGDSAMYLCASSAPRDTKSYEQYFGPGTRLTVT.

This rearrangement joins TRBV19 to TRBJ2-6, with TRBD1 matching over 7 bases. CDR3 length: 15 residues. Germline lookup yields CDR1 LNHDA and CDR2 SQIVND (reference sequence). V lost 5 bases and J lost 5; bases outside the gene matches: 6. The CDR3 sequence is CASSPRDSWANVLTF. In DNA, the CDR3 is TGTGCCAGTAGTCCCCGGGACAGTTGGGCCAACGTCCTGACTTTC.

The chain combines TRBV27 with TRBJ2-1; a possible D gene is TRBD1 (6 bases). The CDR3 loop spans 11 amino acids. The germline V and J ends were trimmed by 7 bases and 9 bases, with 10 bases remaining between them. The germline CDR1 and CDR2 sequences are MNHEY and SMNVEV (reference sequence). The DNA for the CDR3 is TGTGCCAGCACCCTAGGGGGTGAGCAGTTCTTC. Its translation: CASTLGGEQFF.

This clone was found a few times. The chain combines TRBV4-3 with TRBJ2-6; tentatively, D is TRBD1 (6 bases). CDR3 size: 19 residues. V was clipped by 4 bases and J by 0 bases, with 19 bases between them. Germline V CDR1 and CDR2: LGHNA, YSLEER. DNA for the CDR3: TGCGCCAGCAGCCCCCACGCATCACAGGGTGCCTCTGGGGCCAACGTCCTGACTTTC. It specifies CASSPHASQGASGANVLTF.

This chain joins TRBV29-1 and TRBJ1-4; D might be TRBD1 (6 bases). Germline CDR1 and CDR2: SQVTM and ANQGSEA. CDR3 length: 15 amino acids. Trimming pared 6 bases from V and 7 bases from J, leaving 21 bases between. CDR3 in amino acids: CSVGIDRLVGEKLFF. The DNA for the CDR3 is TGCAGCGTCGGCATAGACAGGCTCGTGGGTGAAAAACTGTTTTTT.